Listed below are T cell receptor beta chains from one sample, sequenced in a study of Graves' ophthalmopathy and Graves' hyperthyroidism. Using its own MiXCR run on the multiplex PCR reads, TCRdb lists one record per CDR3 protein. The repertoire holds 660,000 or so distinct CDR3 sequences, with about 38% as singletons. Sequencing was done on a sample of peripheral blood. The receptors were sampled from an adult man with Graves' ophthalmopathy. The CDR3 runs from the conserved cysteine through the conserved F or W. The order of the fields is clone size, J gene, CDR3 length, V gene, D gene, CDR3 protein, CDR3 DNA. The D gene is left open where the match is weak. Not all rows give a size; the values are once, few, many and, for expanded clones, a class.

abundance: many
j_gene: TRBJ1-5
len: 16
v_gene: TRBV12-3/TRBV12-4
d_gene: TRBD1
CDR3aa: CASSSAVTGGNQPQHF
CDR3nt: TGTGCCAGCAGTTCAGCGGTGACAGGGGGCAATCAGCCCCAGCATTTT

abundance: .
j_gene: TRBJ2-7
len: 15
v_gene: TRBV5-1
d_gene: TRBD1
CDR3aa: CASSLQGGVFYEQYF
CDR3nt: TGCGCCAGCAGCTTACAGGGGGGAGTTTTCTACGAGCAGTACTTC

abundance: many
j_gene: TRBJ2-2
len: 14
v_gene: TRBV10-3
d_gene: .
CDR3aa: CAIRRDHQPGELFF
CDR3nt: TGTGCCATCAGGCGGGATCACCAACCAGGGGAGCTGTTTTTT

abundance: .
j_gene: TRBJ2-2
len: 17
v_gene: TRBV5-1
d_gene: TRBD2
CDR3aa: CASSWGWLAGGTGELFF
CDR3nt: TGCGCCAGCAGCTGGGGTTGGCTAGCGGGAGGCACCGGGGAGCTGTTTTTT

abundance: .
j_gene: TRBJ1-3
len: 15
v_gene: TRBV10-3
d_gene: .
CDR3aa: CAISASGGRGETIYF
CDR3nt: TGTGCCATCAGTGCTAGCGGGGGGCGAGGGGAGACCATATATTTT

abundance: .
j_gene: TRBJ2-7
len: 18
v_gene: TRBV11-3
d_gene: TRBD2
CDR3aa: CASSQAGLAGLESYEQYF
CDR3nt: TGTGCCAGCAGCCAAGCCGGTCTAGCGGGACTTGAATCCTACGAGCAGTACTTC

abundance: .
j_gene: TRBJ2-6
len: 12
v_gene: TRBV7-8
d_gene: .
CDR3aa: CASSSRANVLTF
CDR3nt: TGTGCCAGCAGCTCGAGGGCCAACGTCCTGACTTTC

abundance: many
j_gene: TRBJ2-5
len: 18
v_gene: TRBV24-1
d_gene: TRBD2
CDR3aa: CATSDLFPGLAVQETQYF
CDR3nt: TGTGCCACCAGTGACTTGTTCCCGGGACTAGCGGTCCAAGAGACCCAGTACTTC

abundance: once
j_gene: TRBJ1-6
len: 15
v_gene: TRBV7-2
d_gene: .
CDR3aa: CASSSQRQINQPLHF
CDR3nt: TGTGCCAGCAGCTCCCAGAGACAGATTAATCAGCCCCTCCACTTT

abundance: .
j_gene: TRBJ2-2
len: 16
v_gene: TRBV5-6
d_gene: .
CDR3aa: CASSSGLTDGNGELFF
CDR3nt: TGTGCCAGCAGCTCGGGACTTACGGACGGGAACGGGGAGCTGTTTTTT

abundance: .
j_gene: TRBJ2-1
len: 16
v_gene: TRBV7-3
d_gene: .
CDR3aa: CASSSAGTSSYNEQFF
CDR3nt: TGTGCCAGCAGCTCAGCCGGCACGAGCTCCTACAATGAGCAGTTCTTC

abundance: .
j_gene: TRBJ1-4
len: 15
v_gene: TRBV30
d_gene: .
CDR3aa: CAWSVPHRVNEKLFF
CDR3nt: TGTGCCTGGAGTGTACCCCACAGGGTTAATGAAAAACTGTTTTTT

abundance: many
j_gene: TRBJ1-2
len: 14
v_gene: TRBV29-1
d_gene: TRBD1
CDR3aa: CSVARDRGLFGYTF
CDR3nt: TGCAGCGTGGCCCGGGACAGGGGTCTCTTTGGCTACACCTTC

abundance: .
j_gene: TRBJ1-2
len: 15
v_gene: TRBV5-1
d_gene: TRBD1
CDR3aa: CASSKGQGRGGGYTF
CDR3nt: TGCGCCAGCAGCAAAGGACAGGGACGAGGAGGTGGCTACACCTTC

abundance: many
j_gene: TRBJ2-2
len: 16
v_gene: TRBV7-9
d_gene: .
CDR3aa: CASSPRQVFDTGELFF
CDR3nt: TGTGCCAGCAGCCCACGACAGGTTTTCGACACCGGGGAGCTGTTTTTT

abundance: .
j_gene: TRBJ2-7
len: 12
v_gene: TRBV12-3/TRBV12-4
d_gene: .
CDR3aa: CASSGSWGEQYF
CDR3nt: TGTGCCAGCTCCGGGTCTTGGGGAGAGCAGTACTTC

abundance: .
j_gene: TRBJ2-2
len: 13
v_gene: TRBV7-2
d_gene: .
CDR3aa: CASSNSVGGELFF
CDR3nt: TGTGCCAGCAGCAATTCGGTGGGAGGGGAGCTGTTTTTT

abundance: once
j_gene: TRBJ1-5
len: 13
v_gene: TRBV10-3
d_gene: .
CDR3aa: CAISGSGVQPQHF
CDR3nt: TGTGCCATCAGCGGATCAGGGGTTCAGCCCCAGCATTTT

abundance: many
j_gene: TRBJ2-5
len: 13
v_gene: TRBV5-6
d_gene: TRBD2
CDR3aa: CASSIGLEETQYF
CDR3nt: TGTGCCAGCAGCATCGGACTAGAGGAGACCCAGTACTTC

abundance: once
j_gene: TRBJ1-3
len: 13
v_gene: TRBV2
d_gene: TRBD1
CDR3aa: CASSVQGVNTIYF
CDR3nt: TGTGCCAGCAGTGTACAGGGGGTGAACACCATATATTTT

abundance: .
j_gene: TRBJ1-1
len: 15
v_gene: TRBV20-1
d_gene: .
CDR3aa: CSARDVGDRDTEAFF
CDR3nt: TGCAGTGCTAGAGACGTAGGGGATAGAGACACTGAAGCTTTCTTT

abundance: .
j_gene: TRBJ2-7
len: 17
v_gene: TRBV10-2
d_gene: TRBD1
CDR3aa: CASSEFRTTGGSYEQYF
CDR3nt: TGCGCCAGCAGTGAGTTTAGGACTACAGGGGGTTCCTACGAGCAGTACTTC

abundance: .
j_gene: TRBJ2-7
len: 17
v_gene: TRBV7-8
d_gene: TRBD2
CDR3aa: CASSPGLAGLISYEQYF
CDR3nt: TGTGCCAGCAGCCCTGGACTAGCGGGCCTTATTTCCTACGAGCAGTACTTC

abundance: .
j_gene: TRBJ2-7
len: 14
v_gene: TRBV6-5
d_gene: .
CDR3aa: CASMPASGWLEQYF
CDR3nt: TGTGCCAGCATGCCGGCGTCAGGGTGGCTCGAGCAGTACTTC

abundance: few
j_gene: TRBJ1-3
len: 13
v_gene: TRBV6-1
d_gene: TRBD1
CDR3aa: CAGSTGNGNTIYF
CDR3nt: TGTGCCGGATCGACAGGGAATGGAAACACCATATATTTT

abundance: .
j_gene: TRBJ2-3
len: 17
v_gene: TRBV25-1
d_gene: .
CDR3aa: CASSQDLWQGEADTQYF
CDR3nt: TGTGCCAGCAGCCAAGATCTTTGGCAGGGCGAAGCAGATACGCAGTATTTT

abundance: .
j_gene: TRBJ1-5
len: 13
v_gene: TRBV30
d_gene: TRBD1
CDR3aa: CAWSGGGGQPQHF
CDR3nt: TGTGCCTGGTCAGGGGGAGGCGGGCAGCCCCAGCATTTT

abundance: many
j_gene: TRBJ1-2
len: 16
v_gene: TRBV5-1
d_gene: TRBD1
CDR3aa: CASSSTGTGPNYGYTF
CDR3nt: TGCGCCAGCAGCTCGACGGGGACAGGACCTAACTATGGCTACACCTTC

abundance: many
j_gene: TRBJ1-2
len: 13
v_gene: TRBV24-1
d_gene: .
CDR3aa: CATSEGEWDGYTF
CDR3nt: TGTGCCACCAGTGAAGGGGAATGGGATGGCTACACCTTC